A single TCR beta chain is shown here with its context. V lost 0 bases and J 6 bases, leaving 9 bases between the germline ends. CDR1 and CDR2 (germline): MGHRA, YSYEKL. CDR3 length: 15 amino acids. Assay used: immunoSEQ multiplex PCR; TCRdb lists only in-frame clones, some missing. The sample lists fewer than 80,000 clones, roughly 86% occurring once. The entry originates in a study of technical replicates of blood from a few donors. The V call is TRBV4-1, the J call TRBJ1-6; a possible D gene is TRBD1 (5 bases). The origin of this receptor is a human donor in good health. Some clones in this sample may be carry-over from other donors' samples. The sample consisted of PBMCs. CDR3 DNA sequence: TGCGCCAGCAGCCAAGACAGGGCGGCTAATTCACCCCTCCACTTT. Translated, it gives CASSQDRAANSPLHF.